This T cell receptor beta chain was identified in a study of control samples from healthy donors and cancer patients. TCRdb's copy holds only in-frame clones and misses some; the assay was immunoSEQ multiplex PCR. The repertoire consists of about 140,000 clones, with 94% occurring once and the leading ten covering roughly 13%. The J segment lost 3 bases and the V segment lost 4 bases, leaving 15 bases of the junction unmatched. The V gene's germline CDR1 is SEHNR and CDR2 FQNEAQ (reference sequence). The CDR3 totals 18 residues. The V gene is TRBV7-9, the J gene TRBJ2-5; 9 bases map to TRBD1. The TCR was taken from a man aged 35 to 55 in good health. Specimen: blood. CDR3 sequence (DNA): TGTGCCAGCAGCTCGATTCGACGGACAGGGGCGATAAAAGAGACCCAGTACTTC. This gives the protein CASSSIRRTGAIKETQYF.